The 3 T cell receptor beta chains in this list originate from one sample, sequenced in a study of CD8 T cells in Susac syndrome. After extraction with the RNeasy kit, roughly 0.5 to 1 ug of the RNA was reverse transcribed using random hexamers. TCRdb independently ran MiXCR on the immunoSEQ multiplex PCR reads; one entry per CDR3 protein. This sample has about 110,000 distinct CDR3 sequences; 95% to 98% occur once, and the top ten carry under 0.1%. Sequenced material: CD4+ T cells from PBMCs. The source of these receptors is a human donor in good health.

Written as DNA, the CDR3 is TGTGCCAGCAGTCCCTTGGTGGCCCCCCAAGATGGCTACACCTTC. Amino acids: CASSPLVAPQDGYTF. V is TRBV6-2 or TRBV6-3 and J is TRBJ1-2; D gene unclear. V was cut by 5 bases and J by 6 bases, with 19 bases left in between. The CDR3 sequence is 15 residues long. The germline V gene encodes CDR1 MNHEY and CDR2 SVGEGT.

This chain joins TRBV29-1 and TRBJ1-3, with D unresolved. Germline CDR1 SQVTM, CDR2 ANQGSEA. The CDR3 is made up of 14 amino acids. Trimming pared 5 bases from V and 0 bases from J, leaving 11 bases between. CDR3 nucleotides: TGCAGCGTTCAACACGGTAGCTCTGGAAACACCATATATTTT. Translated, it gives CSVQHGSSGNTIYF. Variable domain in full (rest from reference TRBV29-1 and TRBJ1-3): SAVISQKPSRDICQRGTSLTIQCQVDSQVTMMFWYRQQPGQSLTLIATANQGSEATYESGFVIDKFPISRPNLTFSTLTVSNMSPEDSSIYLCSVQHGSSGNTIYFGEGSWLTVV.

The rearrangement links TRBV24-1 to TRBJ2-3, with a possible D match to TRBD2 (7 bases). V lost 3 bases, J lost 1 base, and 19 bases lay in between. CDR3 length equals 18 residues. The germline CDR1 and CDR2 sequences are KGHDR and SFDVKD. The CDR3 DNA is TGTGCCACCAGTGATGGGCCCGGTGCGGGGGCTGGCACAGATACGCAGTATTTT. It is translated as CATSDGPGAGAGTDTQYF.